These 4 T cell receptor beta chains originate from one sample sequenced in a study of blood T cell repertoires in COVID-19. Sequencing used immunoSEQ multiplex PCR; TCRdb keeps in-frame clones, though not all of them. This sample has 250,000 or so clones, with around 87% found just once. The sample consisted of peripheral blood. Source of these receptors: a woman in her thirties or forties who had recovered from COVID-19.

J is TRBJ2-3 and V is TRBV11-1; possible D gene TRBD1, 6 bases. The V gene's germline CDR1 is SGHAT and CDR2 FQDESV (reference sequence). Trimming removed 1 base at V and 5 bases at J, with 13 bases between. This CDR3 is 15 amino acids long. The CDR3 reads CASSLEGSRGDTQYF. The CDR3 DNA reads as TGTGCCAGCAGCTTAGAGGGTTCCAGGGGAGATACGCAGTATTTT.

V usage is TRBV3-1 (or the pseudogene TRBV3-2) and J usage is TRBJ2-3, with 7 bases fitting TRBD2. Unmatched junction bases numbered 17, after V lost 5 bases and J lost 0 bases. The CDR3 contains 19 residues. Germline CDR1 reads LGHDT; CDR2 reads YNNKEL (reference sequence). The CDR3 nucleotides read TGTGCCAGCAGCAACGGCCCCAGAGGTAGCGGGCCTAGCACAGATACGCAGTATTTT. Its translation: CASSNGPRGSGPSTDTQYF.

This clone appeared a single time. The rearrangement joins TRBV7-9 to TRBJ2-7; possible D gene TRBD2, 5 bases. The V gene's germline CDR1 is SEHNR and CDR2 FQNEAQ (reference sequence). V was cut by 5 bases and J by 4 bases, with 6 bases left in between. This CDR3 contains 11 residues. The CDR3 loop reads CASSRGYEQYF. CDR3 bases: TGTGCCAGCAGCCGGGGATACGAGCAGTACTTC.

J is TRBJ2-6 and V is TRBV7-2; TRBD1 is a possible D gene (6 bases). The CDR3 has 15 amino acids. Germline CDR1 and CDR2: SGHTA and FQGNSA. The germline V and J ends were trimmed by 6 bases and 2 bases, with 11 bases remaining between them. In DNA form, the CDR3 reads TGTGCCAGCAGACCAACAGGGACTGGGGCCAACGTCCTGACTTTC. Its translation: CASRPTGTGANVLTF.